The entry that follows covers one TCR beta chain sequence. Its antigen remains unknown. The germline V gene has CDR1 KGHDR and CDR2 SFDVKD. V was cut by 4 bases and J by 0 bases, with 5 bases left in between. The CDR3 is 13 amino acids. This sample was taken from a study of T cells after yellow fever vaccination. Findings and limits, study-wide: Only a minor proportion of clonotypes was detected across both CD4 and CD8 compartments. The booster response re-showed most primary clones: around 97% CD4, almost 90% CD8. Weaker overall was a secondary response that nonetheless peaked faster, on day 5 versus 15.

TCRdb processed the 5' RACE reads anew with MiXCR; each CDR3 protein has one entry. This table holds about 580,000 distinct CDR3 sequences, about 17% found once. Sequences were derived from PBMCs, sampled about 5 days after the first yellow fever vaccination. The clonotype comes from a man between 18 and 35 years old who received the YFV17D yellow fever vaccine. This chain joins TRBV24-1 and TRBJ2-5; D possibly uses TRBD1 or TRBD2 (5 bases each). CDR3 nucleotides: TGTGCCACCAGTGAGGGGGACCAAGAGACCCAGTACTTC. Protein product: CATSEGDQETQYF.